A single sample is the source of the 31 T cell receptor beta chains below, sequenced in a study of CD8 T cells in Susac syndrome. Roughly 0.45 to 1 ug RNA was reverse transcribed with random hexamers. One entry per CDR3 protein, called by TCRdb with MiXCR from the immunoSEQ multiplex PCR reads. The sample contains 250,000 to 300,000 distinct CDR3 sequences, around nine tenths of which appear only once. The sequencing sample was made of CD8+ T cells from PBMCs. Receptors originate from a human donor with multiple sclerosis.

CDR3 sequence (DNA): TGTGCCAGCACGGCGGTTCCCAACACCGGGGAGCTGTTTTTT. The encoded protein is CASTAVPNTGELFF. This chain joins TRBV7-9 and TRBJ2-2, with D unresolved. The CDR3 runs 14 residues. Germline V CDR1 and CDR2: SEHNR, FQNEAQ (reference sequence). The germline V and J ends were trimmed by 7 bases and 2 bases, with 11 bases remaining between them.

In its sample, this clonotype was seen once. The chain couples TRBV9 to TRBJ2-1, with TRBD2 matching 8 bases. The CDR3 totals 14 residues. Germline V gene data show CDR1 as SGDLS and CDR2 as YYNGEE. The V segment lost 2 bases and the J segment 7 bases; nucleotides outside the gene matches: 5. This CDR3 reads CASSVGRGGNEQFF. CDR3 DNA: TGTGCCAGCAGCGTGGGCCGGGGGGGGAATGAGCAGTTCTTC.

This chain joins TRBV7-9 and TRBJ2-7; no clear D. The CDR3 has 14 residues. Between the trimmed V and J ends, which lost 1 base and 3 bases, there was a span of 10 bases. Per germline, CDR1 SEHNR and CDR2 FQNEAQ (reference sequence). The CDR3 DNA reads TGTGCCAGCAGCTTAGTTGAGTCCCTCTACGAGCAGTACTTC. Translation gives CASSLVESLYEQYF.

The chain recombines TRBV5-6 with TRBJ2-2; D might be TRBD1 (6 bases). Trimming removed 0 bases from V and 1 base from J, with 16 bases in between. This CDR3 spans 18 amino acids. CDR1 SGHDT and CDR2 YYEEEE come from the germline V gene. CDR3 protein: CASSLDGWQGKNTGELFF. CDR3 DNA: TGTGCCAGCAGCTTGGATGGTTGGCAGGGGAAGAACACCGGGGAGCTGTTTTTT.

The rearrangement links TRBV4-1 to TRBJ1-1; 7 bases agree with TRBD1. In germline, CDR1 is MGHRA, CDR2 YSYEKL. This CDR3 has 15 residues. Trimming at V came to 3 bases and at J to 4 bases, leaving 8 bases not matched to a gene. This CDR3 is CASSQGGQLGTEAFF. The CDR3 DNA reads as TGCGCCAGCAGCCAGGGGGGACAGCTAGGCACTGAAGCTTTCTTT.

This clonotype was observed a single time. The chain has TRBV5-4 and TRBJ2-1, with D perhaps TRBD2 (6 bases). CDR3 length: 15 amino acids. CDR1 SGHNT and CDR2 YYREEE come from the germline V gene (reference sequence). V dropped 4 bases and J dropped 2 bases, with 13 bases sitting between them. CDR3 sequence reads: CASSAPGTAYNEQFF. As DNA, the CDR3 is TGTGCCAGCAGCGCTCCCGGGACTGCCTACAATGAGCAGTTCTTC.

J is TRBJ2-1 and V is TRBV27; D is perhaps TRBD1 or TRBD2 (6 bases each). The CDR3 runs 15 residues. Germline V gene sequence: CDR1 MNHEY, CDR2 SMNVEV (reference sequence). The V gene lost 8 bases and the J gene lost 2 bases, with 16 bases spanning the gap. CDR3 bases: TGTGCCAGCCATAGGGGGGTTCCCCCCTACAATGAGCAGTTCTTC. Translating it yields CASHRGVPPYNEQFF.

The CDR3 coding sequence is TGCGCCAGCTCTATGGGGGCATACGAGCAGTACTTC. Amino acid sequence: CASSMGAYEQYF. V is TRBV4-3 and J is TRBJ2-7, with a weak D call TRBD1 (6 bases). With 8 bases removed from V and 4 bases from J, the gap between germline ends came to 12 bases. CDR3 length: 12 amino acids. The germline V gene encodes CDR1 LGHNA and CDR2 YSLEER.

The chain combines TRBV7-8 with TRBJ2-5; D is perhaps TRBD1 (5 bases). The CDR3 totals 14 residues. Trimming left V 1 base short and J 3 bases short, with 9 bases between. Germline assignment: CDR1 SGHVS and CDR2 FQNEAQ. CDR3 region: CASSLEGLKETQYF. CDR3 coding DNA: TGTGCCAGCAGCTTAGAGGGGTTAAAAGAGACCCAGTACTTC.

V is TRBV25-1 and J is TRBJ1-2, with a tentative D call TRBD1 (5 bases). Trimming took 2 bases from V and 4 from J, leaving 14 bases between them. The CDR3 contains 15 residues. The germline CDR1 and CDR2 sequences are MGHDK and SYGVNS. The CDR3: CASSEVERGIYGYTF. DNA of the CDR3: TGTGCCAGCAGTGAAGTTGAGCGGGGCATCTATGGCTACACCTTC.

V usage is TRBV6-2 or TRBV6-3 and J usage is TRBJ2-3; D tentatively fits TRBD1 or TRBD2 (6 bases each). V lost 7 bases and J lost 0, with 11 bases in between. CDR1 and CDR2 (germline): MNHEY, SVGEGT. This CDR3 comprises 14 residues. The CDR3 sequence is CASNRGPSTDTQYF. The CDR3 bases are TGTGCCAGCAATCGGGGGCCTAGCACAGATACGCAGTATTTT.

Written as DNA, the CDR3 is TGTGCCAGTTCGAGCCTAGCTTTCTACAATGAGCAGTTCTTC. Its translation: CASSSLAFYNEQFF. The chain uses TRBV19 and TRBJ2-1; the D gene is possibly TRBD2 (5 bases). Germline CDR1 LNHDA, CDR2 SQIVND (reference sequence). CDR3 length: 14 amino acids. V was pared by 8 bases and J by 3 bases, with 14 bases between.

This sequence joins TRBV20-1 and TRBJ2-7; TRBD1 aligns across 7 bases. Germline V CDR1 and CDR2: DFQATT, SNEGSKA (reference sequence). J gave up 5 bases and V 2 bases, and 15 bases lay outside the gene matches. The CDR3 covers 16 residues. This CDR3 is CSARIFRQGVRNEQYF. The CDR3 DNA reads TGCAGTGCTAGAATCTTCCGGCAGGGGGTGCGGAACGAGCAGTACTTC.

The V and J genes are TRBV5-5 and TRBJ2-1; D not certain. From germline, CDR1 is SGHKS and CDR2 YYEKEE (reference sequence). This CDR3 has 15 residues. V lost 3 bases, J lost 0 bases, and 10 bases lay in between. The CDR3 DNA reads as TGTGCCAGCAGCTCATCGGCGTACTCCTACAATGAGCAGTTCTTC. Protein: CASSSSAYSYNEQFF.

This rearrangement joins TRBV27 to TRBJ2-7; 8 bases fit TRBD1. V shed 5 bases, J shed 2 bases, and the junction held 5 bases outside the gene matches. The CDR3 is 14 amino acids. Germline CDR1 MNHEY, CDR2 SMNVEV (reference sequence). The chain's CDR3 is CASSTRTGTYEQYF. Here the CDR3 DNA reads TGTGCCAGCAGTACGAGGACAGGGACCTACGAGCAGTACTTC.

This clonotype was detected a few times. V is TRBV30 and J is TRBJ2-1, with D uncertain. This CDR3 region has 13 residues. Germline lookup yields CDR1 GTSNPN and CDR2 SVGIG (reference sequence). V was clipped by 0 bases and J by 4 bases, with 7 bases between them. DNA of the CDR3: TGTGCCTGGAGTGTAGGTATTTACAATGAGCAGTTCTTC. Translating gives CAWSVGIYNEQFF. The whole variable domain, filled in from reference TRBV30 and TRBJ2-1, reads SQTIHQWPATLVQPVGSPLSLECTVEGTSNPNLYWYRQAAGRGLQLLFYSVGIGQISSEVPQNLSASRPQDRQFILSSKKLLLSDSGFYLCAWSVGIYNEQFFGPGTRLTVL.

This chain joins TRBV29-1 and TRBJ2-3; 12 bases map to TRBD1. CDR1 and CDR2 from the germline V gene are SQVTM and ANQGSEA. V lost 4 bases and J lost 4; bases outside the gene matches: 6. The CDR3 consists of 15 residues. As DNA, the CDR3 is TGCAGCGTTGGAACCGGGACAGGGGGCGCAGATACGCAGTATTTT. Encoded protein: CSVGTGTGGADTQYF.

The rearrangement joins TRBV30 to TRBJ2-3; 10 bases line up with TRBD2. Germline assignment: CDR1 GTSNPN and CDR2 SVGIG (reference sequence). V trimming: 7 bases; J trimming: 2 bases; junction bases outside the gene matches: 3. The CDR3 totals 13 residues. The CDR3 DNA sequence: TGTGCCTTACTAGCGGGGTACACAGATACGCAGTATTTT. Encoded protein: CALLAGYTDTQYF.

The chain carries TRBV6-1 and TRBJ2-5; D is unresolved. CDR3 length: 16 amino acids. Between the trimmed V and J ends, which lost 2 bases and 3 bases, there was a span of 16 bases. Germline V gene sequence: CDR1 MNHNS, CDR2 SASEGT. This CDR3 is CASSELAASLEETQYF. CDR3 DNA sequence: TGTGCCAGCAGTGAACTTGCAGCTTCTTTAGAAGAGACCCAGTACTTC.

The rearrangement joins TRBV12-3 or TRBV12-4 to TRBJ1-5; weak D call: TRBD1 (5 bases). Trimming removed 4 bases at V and 0 bases at J, with 10 bases between. The CDR3 totals 15 residues. For the CDR3, the DNA is TGTGCCAGCAGTTGGGACGGATATAGCAATCAGCCCCAGCATTTT. Translating gives CASSWDGYSNQPQHF.

The V and J genes are TRBV6-2 or TRBV6-3 and TRBJ2-1, with 8 bases matching TRBD2. The V gene end was trimmed by 3 bases and the J gene end by 2 bases; junction bases not matched to a gene: 9. The germline CDR1 and CDR2 sequences are MNHEY and SVGEGT. The CDR3 runs 17 residues. This chain's CDR3 is CASSYFPGGATYNEQFF. Here the CDR3 DNA reads TGTGCCAGCAGTTATTTCCCCGGGGGGGCAACCTACAATGAGCAGTTCTTC.

V gene TRBV19 combines with J gene TRBJ2-1; D gene unclear. Germline V gene sequence: CDR1 LNHDA, CDR2 SQIVND (reference sequence). The V end was cut by 5 bases, the J end by 6 bases, with 8 bases between. This CDR3 spans 12 amino acids. The CDR3 loop reads CASSPHSNEQFF. The CDR3 DNA is TGTGCCAGTAGTCCCCACAGCAATGAGCAGTTCTTC.

The chain employs TRBV6-2 or TRBV6-3 and TRBJ2-5, with unresolved D. This CDR3 contains 15 residues. CDR1 and CDR2 (germline): MNHEY, SVGEGT. The germline V and J ends were trimmed by 2 bases and 2 bases, with 12 bases remaining between them. The CDR3 here is CASSYPHEEQETQYF. The CDR3 DNA sequence: TGTGCCAGCAGTTACCCCCATGAGGAACAAGAGACCCAGTACTTC.

Only one count was recorded for this clonotype. The chain uses TRBV20-1 and TRBJ2-2, with TRBD2 identical over 12 bases. Looked up from germline, CDR1 is DFQATT and CDR2 is SNEGSKA (reference sequence). The CDR3 covers 19 residues. J gave up 2 bases and V 0 bases, and 10 bases lay outside the gene matches. CDR3 loop: CSARDSSGLAGRNTGELFF. The CDR3 coding sequence is TGCAGTGCTAGAGATTCCTCAGGACTAGCGGGGAGAAACACCGGGGAGCTGTTTTTT.

The chain joins TRBV9 to TRBJ2-1; perhaps TRBD2 as D (6 bases). Germline V gene data show CDR1 as SGDLS and CDR2 as YYNGEE. Trimming stripped 0 bases from V and 8 bases from J, with 15 bases between. The CDR3 is 15 residues long. CDR3 protein: CASSVAPGDSDEQFF. DNA of the CDR3: TGTGCCAGCAGCGTAGCACCGGGAGATAGCGATGAGCAGTTCTTC.

This CDR3 reads CASSLATGYSEQYF. The CDR3 region has the DNA TGCGCCAGCAGCTTGGCCACAGGGTACAGCGAGCAGTACTTC. The J gene is TRBJ2-7, the V gene TRBV5-1, with D possibly being TRBD1 (6 bases). CDR1 and CDR2 from the germline V gene are SGHRS and YFSETQ. CDR3 size: 14 residues. Deletions cut 0 bases from V and 6 bases from J, with 13 bases between.

This chain uses TRBV30 with TRBJ2-5; 9 nucleotides line up with TRBD1. The trim removed 1 base at V and 4 bases at J, leaving 4 bases unmatched. CDR3 length: 14 residues. The germline V gene has CDR1 GTSNPN and CDR2 SVGIG (reference sequence). The CDR3 reads CAWSGGQGIETQYF. CDR3 coding DNA: TGTGCCTGGAGTGGGGGACAGGGCATAGAGACCCAGTACTTC.

The chain couples TRBV12-3 or TRBV12-4 to TRBJ2-3; tentatively, D is TRBD2 (6 bases). The CDR3 has 14 residues. V was clipped by 5 bases and J by 3 bases, with 12 bases between them. CDR3 loop: CASSGVGGTDTQYF. CDR3 in DNA: TGTGCCAGCAGTGGCGTGGGGGGTACAGATACGCAGTATTTT.

This sequence joins TRBV28 and TRBJ2-6; 7 bases are a match to TRBD1. Trimming cost V 6 bases and J 0 bases; bases outside gene matches: 8. CDR3 size: 17 residues. Germline V lookup: CDR1 MDHEN, CDR2 SYDVKM. The CDR3 region is CASSPWDSSSGANVLTF. The DNA for the CDR3 is TGTGCCAGCAGCCCCTGGGACAGTAGCTCTGGGGCCAACGTCCTGACTTTC.

The chain has TRBV19 and TRBJ2-7; 7 bases match TRBD1. The length of the CDR3 is 17 residues. The germline CDR1 and CDR2 sequences are LNHDA and SQIVND (reference sequence). V trimming: 5 bases; J trimming: 6 bases; junction bases outside the gene matches: 19. Here the CDR3 DNA reads TGTGCCAGTAGTCCCCCCGGTGGGACAGCCAGGATAGCCGAGCAGTACTTC. As protein: CASSPPGGTARIAEQYF.

This sequence joins TRBV4-2 and TRBJ1-5; the D gene is possibly TRBD1 (6 bases). V gave up 0 bases and J gave up 4 bases, with 10 bases separating them. Germline V lookup: CDR1 LGHNA, CDR2 YNFKEQ. The CDR3 runs to 15 residues. The CDR3 DNA follows: TGTGCCAGCAGCCAAGAAACAGGGAGAAATCAGCCCCAGCATTTT. Translated, it gives CASSQETGRNQPQHF.